This T cell receptor beta chain originates from a study of blood T cell repertoires in COVID-19. About the research overall: The United States, Italy and Spain provided the acute and convalescent COVID-19 samples. PBMCs, B-cell-depleted T cells, or T cells provided the cDNA or gDNA that made up the material.

The germline V gene has CDR1 SGDLS and CDR2 YYNGEE. The V end lost 3 bases, the J end lost 9 bases, and 19 bases lay between the germline ends. The CDR3 covers 15 residues. Authors' data handling: From reference gene primer amplification, estimates of nucleated cell counts were derived. Sequenced by immunoSEQ multiplex PCR; TCRdb stores in-frame clones only, minus some. V and J calls and clone size are given by that table; D and trimming were obtained from the DNA. The repertoire holds 60,000 to 70,000 clones, with 84% as singletons. Sequencing was done on a sample of peripheral blood. This clonotype was sampled from a middle-aged man with active COVID-19. This chain uses TRBV9 with TRBJ2-1; D is possibly TRBD2 (7 bases). The CDR3 protein is CASSAQGQGGGEQFF. CDR3 sequence (DNA): TGTGCCAGCAGCGCCCAGGGCCAAGGGGGGGGTGAGCAGTTCTTC.